This T cell receptor beta chain emerged from a study of tumor-infiltrating lymphocytes in oesophageal squamous cell carcinoma. The sample holds many counts of this clonotype. This CDR3 is 14 amino acids long. Germline loops: CDR1 SGHRS, CDR2 YFSETQ. V gave up 4 bases and J gave up 1 base, with 12 bases separating them. TCRdb re-called the PCR reads with MiXCR, one entry per CDR3 protein. Here the sample spans about 15,000 distinct CDR3 sequences, over 45% being singletons. Sequenced: blood. V gene TRBV5-1 combines with J gene TRBJ2-7; D perhaps matches TRBD2 (5 bases). The TCR was taken from a male donor with esophageal squamous cell carcinoma. CDR3 nucleotides: TGCGCCAGCAGCCTAGGACTGGGATCCTACGAGCAGTACTTC. Translation gives CASSLGLGSYEQYF.